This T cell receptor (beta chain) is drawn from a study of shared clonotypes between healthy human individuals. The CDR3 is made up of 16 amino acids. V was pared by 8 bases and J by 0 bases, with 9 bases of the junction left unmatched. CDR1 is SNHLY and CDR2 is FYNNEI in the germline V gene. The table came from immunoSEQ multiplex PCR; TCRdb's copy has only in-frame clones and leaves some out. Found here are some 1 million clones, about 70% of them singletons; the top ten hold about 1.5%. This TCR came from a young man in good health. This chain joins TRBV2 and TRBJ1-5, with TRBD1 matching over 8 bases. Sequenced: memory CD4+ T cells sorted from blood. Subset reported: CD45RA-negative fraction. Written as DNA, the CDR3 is TGTGCCAGCGGCGGACAGGGAAGGGGTAGCAATCAGCCCCAGCATTTT. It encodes CASGGQGRGSNQPQHF.